This T cell receptor beta chain derives from a study of T cell responses to AZD1222 COVID-19 vaccine. General observations from the study: The donor cohort was predominantly white British with a female majority, and clonal diversity may have been underestimated. Regions 160-218 and 743-854 held dominance among vaccine-associated CD4 TCRs, which spanned spike. Rises in breadth and depth of Spike-specific TCRs came after two AZD1222 doses. Reports say nearly half of spike-specific TCRs go after unmutated variant regions.

Measured with immunoSEQ multiplex PCR; TCRdb has only the in-frame clones, and not every one. The sample carries more than 140,000 clones, approximately 90% recorded once. Concerning this clone itself: Antigen unknown.

The ends were cut back, 0 bases at V and 8 bases at J, with 14 bases in the middle. This CDR3 has 14 amino acids. Per the germline V gene, CDR1 is SGHRS and CDR2 is YFSETQ. The sample in question was peripheral blood, obtained on day 0 of AZD1222 vaccination. V is TRBV5-1 and J is TRBJ1-2; D gene unclear. This sequence was found in an adult in good health. The CDR3 sequence is CASSLETLNRGYTF. The CDR3 DNA sequence: TGCGCCAGCAGCTTGGAGACCCTCAACCGCGGCTACACCTTC.